The TCR beta chain described here comes from a study of T cells in Graves' hyperthyroidism and ophthalmopathy. This clonotype occurred many times. Amplified TCR beta CDR3 regions came from RNA transcripts. Using the HTBI primer set, a first-round RT-PCR was run on the TCR CDR3. TCRdb re-derived calls from the multiplex PCR reads in MiXCR, one entry per CDR3 protein. This table holds around 420,000 distinct CDR3 sequences, approximately 14% found once. The CDR3 covers 15 residues. Germline CDR1 MNHNS, CDR2 SASEGT. The V and J ends lost 6 bases and 1 base, in that order; junction bases with no gene match: 4.

The chain combines TRBV6-1 with TRBJ2-2; 8 bases agree with TRBD1. Sequenced input: blood. This receptor was obtained from a woman aged 18 to 35 with Graves' hyperthyroidism. CDR3 bases: TGTGCCAGCAGACCTGGACAGGGGAACACCGGGGAGCTGTTTTTT. This gives the protein CASRPGQGNTGELFF.